This TCR beta chain is drawn from a study of shared clonotypes between healthy human individuals. This CDR3 comprises 14 residues. Germline CDR1 and CDR2: SGHTA and FQGTGA. V dropped 5 bases and J dropped 8 bases, with 13 bases sitting between them. Sequencing used immunoSEQ multiplex PCR; TCRdb keeps in-frame clones, though not all of them. The table shows 850,000 to 1,200,000 clones, with around 76% occurring only once. About this clone itself: Antigen: not known.

Both subsets, CD45RA+ naive and CD45RA-negative memory, were split from the CD4+ cells. Whole-study findings and limits: Exclusively blood specimens were collected; tissue repertoires likely differ. The low donor count limited represented genetic and exposure-history diversity. Clonotype sharing levels among donors were expected to vary with sequencing depth.

This sequence was found in a man aged 18 to 29 in good health. The chain combines TRBV7-3 with TRBJ1-6; D is possibly TRBD1 (5 bases). Sequencing was done on a sample of memory CD4+ T cells sorted from blood. Subset given: CD45RA-negative fraction. This chain's CDR3 is CASSQSRGDSPLHF. The CDR3, as DNA: TGTGCCAGCAGCCAATCCCGGGGCGATTCACCCCTCCACTTT. Drawing the rest from reference TRBV7-3 and TRBJ1-6, the complete variable domain is GAGVSQTPSNKVTEKGKYVELRCDPISGHTALYWYRQSLGQGPEFLIYFQGTGAADDSGLPNDRFFAVRPEGSVSTLKIQRTERGDSAVYLCASSQSRGDSPLHFGNGTRLTVT.